The 5 T cell receptor beta chains in this list originate from one sample, sequenced in a study of blood T cells in healthy people across ages. For the second PCR, which ran for about 6 to 12 cycles, a sample-barcoded 5' primer and a J-beta primer mix were used. MiXCR, run by TCRdb on the 5' RACE reads, gives a single entry per CDR3 protein. The sample carries 1.5 million to 1.8 million distinct CDR3 sequences, 35% to 45% recorded once. Sequenced: blood. The receptors shown here come from a woman younger than 30 in good health.

The chain carries TRBV5-1 and TRBJ2-1, with D perhaps TRBD2 (6 bases). CDR1 SGHRS and CDR2 YFSETQ come from the germline V gene. The germline V and J ends were trimmed by 5 bases and 3 bases, with 15 bases remaining between them. This CDR3 spans 15 amino acids. CDR3 amino acids: CASRAGGAYYNEQFF. The CDR3 nucleotides are TGCGCCAGCAGGGCTGGAGGGGCCTACTACAATGAGCAGTTCTTC.

The chain joins TRBV7-2 to TRBJ2-2, with D possibly being TRBD2 (6 bases). V was clipped by 4 bases and J by 5 bases, with 17 bases between them. Germline values: CDR1 SGHTA, CDR2 FQGNSA. The CDR3 contains 16 residues. The CDR3 loop reads CASSYPRRDWTGELFF. The DNA of the CDR3 is TGTGCCAGCAGCTACCCTCGGCGGGATTGGACCGGGGAGCTGTTTTTT.

This clonotype was picked up a small number of times. This may come from a read error, since a much larger clone is one base off. The V gene is TRBV12-3 or TRBV12-4, the J gene TRBJ2-1; D is unresolved. V was clipped by 4 bases and J by 10 bases, with 8 bases between them. The length of the CDR3 is 11 residues. CDR3 in amino acids: CASSYQYEQFF. The CDR3, as DNA: TGTGCCAGCAGTTACCAGTACGAGCAGTTCTTC.

The V gene is TRBV29-1, the J gene TRBJ1-1; unclear D gene. Trimming shortened V by 4 bases and J by 6 bases, and 12 bases separated the two germline ends. The CDR3 loop spans 12 amino acids. From germline, CDR1 is SQVTM and CDR2 ANQGSEA. CDR3 nucleotides: TGCAGCGTTGCCCTTTTGAGGGCTGAAGCTTTCTTT. Translated: CSVALLRAEAFF.

The rearrangement joins TRBV4-1 to TRBJ1-1; TRBD1 agrees at 8 bases. CDR3 length: 15 residues. V lost 3 bases and J lost 10; bases outside the gene matches: 13. Looked up from germline, CDR1 is MGHRA and CDR2 is YSYEKL. CDR3 amino acids: CASSQLQGALKGAFF. In nucleotides, the CDR3 is TGCGCCAGCAGCCAGCTCCAGGGGGCTCTTAAGGGAGCTTTCTTT.